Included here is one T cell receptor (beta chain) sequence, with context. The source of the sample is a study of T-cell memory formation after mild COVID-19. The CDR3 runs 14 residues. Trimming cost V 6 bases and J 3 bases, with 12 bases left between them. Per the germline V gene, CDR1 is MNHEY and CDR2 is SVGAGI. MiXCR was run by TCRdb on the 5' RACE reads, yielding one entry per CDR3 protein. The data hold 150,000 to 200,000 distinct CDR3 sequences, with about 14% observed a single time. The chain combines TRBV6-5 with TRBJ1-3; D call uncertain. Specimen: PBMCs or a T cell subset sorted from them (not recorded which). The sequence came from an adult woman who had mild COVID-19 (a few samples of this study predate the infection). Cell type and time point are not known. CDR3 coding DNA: TGTGCCAGCAGGGAAAGGACGGGTGGAAACACCATATATTTT. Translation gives CASRERTGGNTIYF.